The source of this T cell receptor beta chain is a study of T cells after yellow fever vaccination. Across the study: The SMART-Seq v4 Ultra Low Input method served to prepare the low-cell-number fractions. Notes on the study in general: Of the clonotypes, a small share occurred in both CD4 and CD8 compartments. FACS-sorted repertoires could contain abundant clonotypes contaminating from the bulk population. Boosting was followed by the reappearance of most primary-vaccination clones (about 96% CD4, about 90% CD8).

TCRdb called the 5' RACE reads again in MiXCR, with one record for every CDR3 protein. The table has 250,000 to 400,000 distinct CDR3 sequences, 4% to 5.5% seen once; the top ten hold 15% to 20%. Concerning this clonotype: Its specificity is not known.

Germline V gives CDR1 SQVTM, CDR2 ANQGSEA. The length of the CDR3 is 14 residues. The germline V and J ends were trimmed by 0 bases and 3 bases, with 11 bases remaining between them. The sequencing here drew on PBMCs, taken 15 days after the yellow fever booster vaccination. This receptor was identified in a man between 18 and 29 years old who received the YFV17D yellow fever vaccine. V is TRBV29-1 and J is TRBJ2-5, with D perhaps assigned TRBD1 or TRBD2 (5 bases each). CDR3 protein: CSVEDSRGEETQYF. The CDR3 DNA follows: TGCAGCGTTGAAGATTCCCGAGGGGAAGAGACCCAGTACTTC.